Described below is a single TCR beta chain sequence and its context. The V gene end was trimmed by 6 bases and the J gene end by 13 bases; junction bases not matched to a gene: 10. This CDR3 spans 14 amino acids. Per germline, CDR1 MNHEY and CDR2 SVGEGT. This record comes from a study of blood T cell repertoires in COVID-19. TCRdb's table, derived via immunoSEQ multiplex PCR, lists solely in-frame clones and lacks some. In the table there are 90,000 to 120,000 clones, 69% of which are singletons. The TCR was taken from a man of 80 years or more with acute or convalescent COVID-19. The sequenced sample consisted of peripheral blood. The chain carries TRBV6-2 or TRBV6-3 and TRBJ2-2; 11 bases are shared with TRBD1. The CDR3 DNA sequence: TGTGCCAGCAGCAGGACAGGGGGCCCTGCGAGGCTGTTTTTT. Protein sequence: CASSRTGGPARLFF.